One and the same sample provided the 19 T cell receptor beta chains below, sequenced in a study of blood T cells in healthy people across ages. The use of a sample-barcoded 5' primer and a J-beta primer mix characterized a second PCR of roughly 7 to 12 cycles. Each CDR3 protein is one row after TCRdb ran MiXCR on the 5' RACE reads. In the table there are 1.8 million or so distinct CDR3 sequences, about 39% of which are singletons. Sequenced input: blood. These receptors all stem from a human donor in good health.

Turning to this clonotype: Being one base from a much bigger clone, this may be a read error. The gene calls are TRBV6-5 and TRBJ1-2, with unresolved D. There are 12 residues in the CDR3. Per the germline V gene, CDR1 is MNHEY and CDR2 is SVGAGI. The CDR3 DNA reads as TGTGCCAGCAGTACAGTTAACTATGGCTGCACCTTC. It specifies CASSTVNYGCTF.

A remark on this clonotype: At one end the junction does not follow the germline gene, possibly because of a read error. The chain has TRBV6-5 and TRBJ2-1, with 9 positions matching TRBD2. CDR1 MNHEY and CDR2 SVGAGI come from the germline V gene. The CDR3 spans 16 residues. The DNA for the CDR3 is TGTGCCGGCAGAGTTTTTGAGCGGGGGGCATACAATGAGCAGTTCTTC. Amino acid sequence: CAGRVFERGAYNEQFF.

A word on this clonotype: The conserved phenylalanine or tryptophan normally closing the CDR3 is absent here, so this likely arose from a read error. The J gene is TRBJ2-7, the V gene TRBV10-3; D is possibly TRBD2 (6 bases). V lost 8 bases and J lost 0, with 14 bases in between. The CDR3 spans 14 residues. From germline, CDR1 is ENHRY and CDR2 SYGVKD. The CDR3 here is CAIPEEGTSYEQYL. The DNA for the CDR3 is TGTGCCATCCCTGAGGAGGGGACCTCCTACGAGCAGTACTTA.

This clonotype was observed a single time. The chain recombines TRBV4-1 with TRBJ1-4; D unclear. The CDR3 has 15 amino acids. Germline assignment: CDR1 MGHRA and CDR2 YSYEKL. V dropped 1 base and J dropped 0 bases, with 6 bases sitting between them. Here the CDR3 DNA reads TGCGCCAGCAGCCAAGTCCATGCAACTAATGAAAAACTGTTTTTT. Its translation is CASSQVHATNEKLFF.

This clonotype was observed a few times. V and J are TRBV20-1 and TRBJ1-2; the D gene is possibly TRBD1 (5 bases). The CDR3 is made up of 14 amino acids. V was trimmed by 4 bases and J by 8 bases, leaving 20 bases between them. CDR1 is DFQATT and CDR2 is SNEGSKA in the germline V gene (reference sequence). The CDR3 nucleotides are TGCAGTGCTATCCAGGGCCACCTAGTAGGGGGCTACACCTTC. The encoded protein is CSAIQGHLVGGYTF.

The chain employs TRBV20-1 and TRBJ1-5; D is unclear. Germline lookup yields CDR1 DFQATT and CDR2 SNEGSKA (reference sequence). Between the trimmed V and J ends, which lost 6 bases and 4 bases, there was a span of 10 bases. The CDR3 contains 12 residues. In DNA form, the CDR3 reads TGCAGTGCCACGGACGGAAATCAGCCCCAGCATTTT. It yields the protein CSATDGNQPQHF.

This clonotype has only a few counts. The chain is built from TRBV20-1 and TRBJ2-5; possibly TRBD1 for D (5 bases). This CDR3 spans 14 amino acids. The V and J ends lost 0 bases and 0 bases respectively, with 8 bases between them. From germline, CDR1 is DFQATT and CDR2 SNEGSKA (reference sequence). The CDR3 here is CSAREGPNQETQYF. The CDR3 nucleotides read TGCAGTGCTAGAGAGGGGCCAAACCAAGAGACCCAGTACTTC.

This chain links TRBV6-5 with TRBJ2-3; D is possibly TRBD1 (5 bases). The CDR3 has 13 amino acids. The germline V and J ends were trimmed by 2 bases and 14 bases, with 17 bases remaining between them. Germline assignment: CDR1 MNHEY and CDR2 SVGAGI. The CDR3 sequence is CASSYHSQQAPYF. The DNA for the CDR3 is TGTGCCAGCAGTTACCACAGCCAACAGGCTCCGTATTTT.

The chain couples TRBV12-3 or TRBV12-4 to TRBJ1-5; 9 bases are a match to TRBD1. Trimming removed 3 bases from V and 5 bases from J; junction bases left unmatched: 5. The length of the CDR3 is 15 residues. CDR3 DNA: TGTGCCAGCAGTTTGAACAGGGGGCTTTATCAGCCCCAGCATTTT. As protein: CASSLNRGLYQPQHF.

This clonotype was recorded a few times. This chain links TRBV5-5 with TRBJ2-5, with 7 bases lining up with TRBD1. With the DNA end fitting TRBJ2-7 better, the J assignment may be wrong. Germline CDR1 SGHKS, CDR2 YYEKEE (reference sequence). The CDR3 covers 15 residues. In DNA form, the CDR3 reads TGTGCCAGCAGCGGCGTAACAGGGGATGGCGGCGAGCAGTACTTC. This gives the protein CASSGVTGDGGEQYF.

This clonotype was observed a few times. The chain has TRBV12-3 or TRBV12-4 and TRBJ2-3, with D perhaps assigned TRBD1 or TRBD2 (5 bases each). The V and J ends lost 6 bases and 3 bases respectively, with 16 bases between them. This CDR3 has 15 residues. The CDR3 protein is CASSRDHGVTDTQYF. CDR3 nucleotide sequence: TGTGCCAGCAGCCGGGACCACGGGGTGACAGATACGCAGTATTTT.

The genes are TRBV9 and TRBJ1-5; D is undetermined. Germline V gives CDR1 SGDLS, CDR2 YYNGEE. The V end lost 0 bases, the J end lost 4 bases, and 11 bases lay between the germline ends. This CDR3 spans 15 amino acids. The CDR3 DNA follows: TGTGCCAGCAGCGTAGGATCATGGGTAAATCAGCCCCAGCATTTT. Protein product: CASSVGSWVNQPQHF.

The V and J genes are TRBV11-3 and TRBJ2-4; D unresolved. The end of the DNA aligns better with TRBJ2-7, so the J call may be wrong. Germline CDR1 SGHNT, CDR2 YENEEA. The CDR3 extends over 14 amino acids. This CDR3 is CASSVTRKESEQYF. The CDR3 region has the DNA TGTGCCAGCAGCGTAACCAGGAAGGAAAGCGAGCAGTACTTC.

The J gene is TRBJ2-6, the V gene TRBV5-6; unclear D gene. The CDR3 is 16 amino acids. V was trimmed by 0 bases and J by 2 bases, leaving 9 bases between them. Germline V gene data show CDR1 as SGHDT and CDR2 as YYEEEE. For the CDR3, the DNA is TGTGCCAGCAGCTTGGCGGGCTCGGCTGGGGCCAACGTCCTGACTTTC. Protein product: CASSLAGSAGANVLTF.

The V gene is TRBV18, the J gene TRBJ2-3, with TRBD1 matching 8 bases. Looked up from germline, CDR1 is KGHSH and CDR2 is LQKENI. V lost 3 bases, J lost 2 bases, and 7 bases stayed unmatched. CDR3 length equals 16 residues. The CDR3 reads CASSPPDRAYTDTQYF. The CDR3 nucleotides are TGTGCCAGCTCACCTCCGGACAGGGCCTACACAGATACGCAGTATTTT. Drawing the rest from reference TRBV18 and TRBJ2-3, the complete variable domain is NAGVMQNPRHLVRRRGQEARLRCSPMKGHSHVYWYRQLPEEGLKFMVYLQKENIIDESGMPKERFSAEFPKEGPSILRIQQVVRGDSAAYFCASSPPDRAYTDTQYFGPGTRLTVL.

This chain links TRBV2 with TRBJ1-1; maybe TRBD1 (6 bases). V was shortened by 6 bases and J by 11 bases, with 22 bases between the two germline ends. Germline CDR1 reads SNHLY; CDR2 reads FYNNEI. The CDR3 runs 14 residues. CDR3 loop: CASRSIQGMRLAFF. In DNA, the CDR3 is TGTGCCAGCAGGTCTATACAGGGTATGAGGTTGGCTTTCTTT. Filled out from reference TRBV2 and TRBJ1-1, the complete variable domain reads EPEVTQTPSHQVTQMGQEVILRCVPISNHLYFYWYRQILGQKVEFLVSFYNNEISEKSEIFDDQFSVERPDGSNFTLKIRSTKLEDSAMYFCASRSIQGMRLAFFGQGTRLTVV.

The chain couples TRBV11-3 to TRBJ2-5, with TRBD2 matching over 8 bases. The CDR3 is 16 amino acids. J was trimmed by 1 base and V by 4 bases; bases with no gene match: 8. The germline V gene has CDR1 SGHNT and CDR2 YENEEA. The CDR3 DNA reads TGTGCCAGCAGCTCCGGCAGTGCGGGGGGCCAAGAGACCCAGTACTTC. This encodes CASSSGSAGGQETQYF.

The chain uses TRBV20-1 and TRBJ1-5; possible D gene TRBD1, 5 bases. This CDR3 spans 15 amino acids. In germline, CDR1 is DFQATT, CDR2 SNEGSKA (reference sequence). V lost 6 bases to trimming and J lost 0 bases, with 15 bases between them. The CDR3 DNA sequence: TGCAGTGCACGGCGGGCAGGGAATAGCAATCAGCCCCAGCATTTT. This codes for CSARRAGNSNQPQHF.

This clonotype has only one observation. The V and J genes are TRBV12-3 or TRBV12-4 and TRBJ2-3, with 7 nucleotides matching TRBD1. With 7 bases clipped from V and 3 bases from J, the junction kept 7 bases outside the gene matches. The CDR3 runs to 14 residues. CDR3: CASTLGQNTDTQYF. The DNA for the CDR3 is TGTGCCAGCACATTGGGACAGAATACAGATACGCAGTATTTT.